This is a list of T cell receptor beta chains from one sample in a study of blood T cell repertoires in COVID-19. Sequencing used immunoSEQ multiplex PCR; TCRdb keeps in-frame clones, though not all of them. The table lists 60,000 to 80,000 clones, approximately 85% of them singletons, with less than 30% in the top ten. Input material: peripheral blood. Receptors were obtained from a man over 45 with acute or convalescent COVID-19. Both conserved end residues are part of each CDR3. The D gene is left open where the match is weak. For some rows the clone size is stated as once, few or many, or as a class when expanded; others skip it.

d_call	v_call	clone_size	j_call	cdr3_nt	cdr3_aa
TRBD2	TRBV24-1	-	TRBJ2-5	TGTGCCACCAGTGCCGGGACTAGCGGGGGAGAGACCCAGTACTTC	CATSAGTSGGETQYF
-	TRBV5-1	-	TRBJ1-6	TGCGCCAGCAAACAGGCCGATTCTAATTCACCCCTCCACTTT	CASKQADSNSPLHF
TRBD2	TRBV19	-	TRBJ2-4	TGTGCCAGTAGTACCTATGGGGAGGGCCAAAACATTCAGTACTTC	CASSTYGEGQNIQYF
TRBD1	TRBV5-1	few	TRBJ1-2	TGCGCCAGCCGCTATCGACAGGGGGCGGATGGTGGCTACACCTTC	CASRYRQGADGGYTF
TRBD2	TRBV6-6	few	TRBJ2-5	TGTGCCAGCAGCCGGACTAGCGGCCAAGAGACCCAGTACTTC	CASSRTSGQETQYF
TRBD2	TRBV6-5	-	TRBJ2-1	TGTGCCAGCAGTTGGGGGGGGGTGGACAATGAGCAGTTCTTC	CASSWGGVDNEQFF
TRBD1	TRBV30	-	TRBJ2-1	TGTGCCTGGGAAATCGACAGGGCCAATGAGCAGTTCTTC	CAWEIDRANEQFF
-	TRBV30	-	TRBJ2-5	TGTGCCTGGAGTGTTGTACAGGGTGAGACCCAGTACTTC	CAWSVVQGETQYF
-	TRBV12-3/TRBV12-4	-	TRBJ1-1	TGTGCCAGCGACAGCCGCATGAACACTGAAGCTTTCTTT	CASDSRMNTEAFF
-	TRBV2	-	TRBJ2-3	TGTGCCAGCAGCTGGGGCGGGGGCACAGATACGCAGTATTTT	CASSWGGGTDTQYF
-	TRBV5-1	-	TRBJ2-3	TGCGCCAGCAGCCTATACCCTGGACTAAGAGGGGCAGATACGCAGTATTTT	CASSLYPGLRGADTQYF
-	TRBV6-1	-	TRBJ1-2	TGTGCCAGCAGTGATCGTGGACTTCTTGGCTACACCTTC	CASSDRGLLGYTF
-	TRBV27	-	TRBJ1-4	TGTGCCAGCAGTTTATCCCCCCGGTCGAAACTGTTTTTT	CASSLSPRSKLFF
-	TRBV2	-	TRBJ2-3	TGTGCCAGCAGCCGACTGAGCACAGATACGCAGTATTTT	CASSRLSTDTQYF
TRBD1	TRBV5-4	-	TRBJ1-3	TGTGCCAGCAGCTTACAGGGGGCCACTGGAAACACCATATATTTT	CASSLQGATGNTIYF
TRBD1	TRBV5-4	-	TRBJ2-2	TGTGCCAGCAGCCCAACAGGGGGCGGGGCTTACACCGGGGAGCTGTTTTTT	CASSPTGGGAYTGELFF
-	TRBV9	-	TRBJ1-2	TGTGCCAGCAGCACCGAGGGGGTCTTGTATGGCTACACCTTC	CASSTEGVLYGYTF
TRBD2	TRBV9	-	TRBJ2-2	TGTGCCAGCAGCGTTGGGAGGTCGGGGGGTCGGACCGGGGAGCTGTTTTTT	CASSVGRSGGRTGELFF
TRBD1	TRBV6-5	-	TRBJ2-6	TGTGCCAGCAGAAGGGACAGCTCTGGGGCCAACGTCCTGACTTTC	CASRRDSSGANVLTF
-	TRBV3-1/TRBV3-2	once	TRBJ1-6	TGTGCCAGCAGCCAAGATTTAGCAAGAAATTCACCCCTCCACTTT	CASSQDLARNSPLHF
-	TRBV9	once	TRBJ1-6	TGTGCCAGCAGCTCACAAAGCGGGGGCTCCTATAATTCACCCCTCCACTTT	CASSSQSGGSYNSPLHF
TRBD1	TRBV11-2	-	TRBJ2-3	TGTGCCAGCAGCTTCAGGGGGACAGGGGGTGGTACAGATACGCAGTATTTT	CASSFRGTGGGTDTQYF
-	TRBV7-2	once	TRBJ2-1	TGTGCCAGCAGCTACACCTCGCCCCCTCGTGAGCAGTTCTTC	CASSYTSPPREQFF
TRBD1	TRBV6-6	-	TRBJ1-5	TGTGCCAGCAGACAGGGGACCAGGATTTACAATCAGCCCCAGCATTTT	CASRQGTRIYNQPQHF
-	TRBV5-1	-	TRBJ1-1	TGCGCCAGCTCCTGGGGACACCAGAACACTGAAGCTTTCTTT	CASSWGHQNTEAFF
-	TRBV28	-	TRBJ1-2	TGTGCCAGCAGGACTACAAACTATGGCTACACCTTC	CASRTTNYGYTF
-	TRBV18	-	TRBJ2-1	TGTGCCAGCTCACCACAGGACACCTACAATGAGCAGTTCTTC	CASSPQDTYNEQFF
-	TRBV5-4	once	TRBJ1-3	TGTGCCAGCAGCGTACAAGGGGCTGGAAACACCATATATTTT	CASSVQGAGNTIYF
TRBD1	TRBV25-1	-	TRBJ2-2	TGTGCCAGTAGGACAGGGTACACCGGGGAGCTGTTTTTT	CASRTGYTGELFF
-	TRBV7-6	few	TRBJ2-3	TGTGCCAGCAGCCAGGGGGGCGGGGAGGCACCAGATACGCAGTATTTT	CASSQGGGEAPDTQYF
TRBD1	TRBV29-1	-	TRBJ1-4	TGCAGCGTTGGGCCGGGACAGGGTACGGGAAAACTGTTTTTT	CSVGPGQGTGKLFF
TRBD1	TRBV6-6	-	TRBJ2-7	TGTGCCAGCGGCCAGGGACAGGCCTACGAGCAGTACTTC	CASGQGQAYEQYF
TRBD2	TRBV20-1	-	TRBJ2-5	TGCAGTGCTAGTTCGGGGGGGGCCGGAGAGACCCAGTACTTC	CSASSGGAGETQYF
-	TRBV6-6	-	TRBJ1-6	TGTGCCAGCAGTGCGGCGTCCAGGGGAGATAATTCACCCCTCCACTTT	CASSAASRGDNSPLHF
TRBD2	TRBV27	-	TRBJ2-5	TGTGCCAGCAGGTCTTCGACTAGCGGGGGCGGGGAGACCCAGTACTTC	CASRSSTSGGGETQYF
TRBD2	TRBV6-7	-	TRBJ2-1	TGTGCCAGCAGATCAGACACAGCGGGGGGAAATGAGCAGTTCTTC	CASRSDTAGGNEQFF
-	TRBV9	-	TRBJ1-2	TGTGCCAGCAGCGCAGGCCCGACGCCTACAGGGTGGAGTGGCTACACCTTC	CASSAGPTPTGWSGYTF
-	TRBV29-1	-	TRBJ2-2	TGCAGCTCTGAGGGGGAGGGGGTAACCGGGGAGCTGTTTTTT	CSSEGEGVTGELFF
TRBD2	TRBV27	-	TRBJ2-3	TGTGCCAGCAGTCACAAGCGGGGGGACCGCACAGATACGCAGTATTTT	CASSHKRGDRTDTQYF
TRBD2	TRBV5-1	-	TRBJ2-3	TGCGCCAGCAGCTTTGGCGGGGGGGCTCCAGATACGCAGTATTTT	CASSFGGGAPDTQYF